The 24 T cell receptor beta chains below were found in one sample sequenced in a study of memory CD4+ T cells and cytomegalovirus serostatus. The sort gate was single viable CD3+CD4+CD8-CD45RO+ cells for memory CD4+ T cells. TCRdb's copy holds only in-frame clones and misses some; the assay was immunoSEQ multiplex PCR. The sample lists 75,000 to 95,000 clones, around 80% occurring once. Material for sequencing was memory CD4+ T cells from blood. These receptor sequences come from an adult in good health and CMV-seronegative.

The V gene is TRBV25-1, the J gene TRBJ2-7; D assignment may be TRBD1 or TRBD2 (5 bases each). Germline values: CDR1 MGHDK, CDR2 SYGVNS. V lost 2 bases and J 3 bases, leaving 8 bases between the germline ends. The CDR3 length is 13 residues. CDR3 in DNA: TGTGCCAGCAGTGAACAGGGACGCTACGAGCAGTACTTC. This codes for CASSEQGRYEQYF.

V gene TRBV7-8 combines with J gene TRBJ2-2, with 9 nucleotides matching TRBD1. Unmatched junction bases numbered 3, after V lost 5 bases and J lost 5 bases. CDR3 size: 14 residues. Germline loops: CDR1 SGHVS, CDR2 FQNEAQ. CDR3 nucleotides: TGTGCCAGCAGCGGGGACAGGGTAACCGGGGAGCTGTTTTTT. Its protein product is CASSGDRVTGELFF.

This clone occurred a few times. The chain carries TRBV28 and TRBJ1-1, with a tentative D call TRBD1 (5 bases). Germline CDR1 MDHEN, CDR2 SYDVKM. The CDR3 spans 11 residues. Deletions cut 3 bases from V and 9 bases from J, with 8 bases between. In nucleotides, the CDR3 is TGTGCCAGCAGTTTTCAGGGCCAAGCTTTCTTT. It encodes CASSFQGQAFF.

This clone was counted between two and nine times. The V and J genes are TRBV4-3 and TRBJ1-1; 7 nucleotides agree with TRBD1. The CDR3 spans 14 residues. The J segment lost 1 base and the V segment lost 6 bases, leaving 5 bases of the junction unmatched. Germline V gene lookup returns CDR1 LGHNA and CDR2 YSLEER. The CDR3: CASSPGQTNTEAFF. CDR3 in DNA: TGCGCCAGCAGTCCGGGACAGACGAACACTGAAGCTTTCTTT.

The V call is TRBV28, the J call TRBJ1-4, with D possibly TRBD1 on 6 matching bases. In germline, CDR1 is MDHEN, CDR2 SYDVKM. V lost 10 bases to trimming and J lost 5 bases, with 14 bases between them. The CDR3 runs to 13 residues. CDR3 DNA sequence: TGTGCCATTACAGAAGGACAGAATGAAAAACTGTTTTTT. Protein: CAITEGQNEKLFF.

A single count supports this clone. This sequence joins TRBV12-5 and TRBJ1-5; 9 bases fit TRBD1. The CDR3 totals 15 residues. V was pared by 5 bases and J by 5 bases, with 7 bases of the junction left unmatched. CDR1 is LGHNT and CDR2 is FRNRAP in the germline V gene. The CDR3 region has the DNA TGTGCTAGTGGTACCGGGACAGGGAACTATCAGCCCCAGCATTTT. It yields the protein CASGTGTGNYQPQHF.

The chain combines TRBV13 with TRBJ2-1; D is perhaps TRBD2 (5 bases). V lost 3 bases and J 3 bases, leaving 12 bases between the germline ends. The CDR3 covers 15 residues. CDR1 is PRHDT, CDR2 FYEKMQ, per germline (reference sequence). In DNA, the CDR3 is TGTGCCAGCAGCTTCTATGACCGGGACTACAATGAGCAGTTCTTC. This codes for CASSFYDRDYNEQFF.

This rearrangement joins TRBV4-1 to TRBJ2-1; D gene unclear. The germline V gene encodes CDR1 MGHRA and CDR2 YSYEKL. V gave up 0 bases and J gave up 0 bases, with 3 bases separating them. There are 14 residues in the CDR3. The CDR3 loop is CASSQDDSYNEQFF. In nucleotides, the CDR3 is TGCGCCAGCAGCCAAGACGACTCCTACAATGAGCAGTTCTTC.

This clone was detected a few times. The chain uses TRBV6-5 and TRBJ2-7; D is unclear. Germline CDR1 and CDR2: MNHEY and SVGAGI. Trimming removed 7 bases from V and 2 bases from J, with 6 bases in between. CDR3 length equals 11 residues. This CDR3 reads CASTGTYEQYF. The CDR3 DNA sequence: TGTGCCAGCACCGGTACCTACGAGCAGTACTTC.

CDR3 nucleotide sequence: TGTGCCAGCCATGAGTCGGGACTAGCGGGACCAAACACAGATACGCAGTATTTT. This gives the protein CASHESGLAGPNTDTQYF. This chain joins TRBV2 and TRBJ2-3, with 13 bases identical to TRBD2. Trimming cost V 8 bases and J 2 bases; bases outside gene matches: 13. CDR1 SNHLY and CDR2 FYNNEI come from the germline V gene. The CDR3 is 18 residues long.

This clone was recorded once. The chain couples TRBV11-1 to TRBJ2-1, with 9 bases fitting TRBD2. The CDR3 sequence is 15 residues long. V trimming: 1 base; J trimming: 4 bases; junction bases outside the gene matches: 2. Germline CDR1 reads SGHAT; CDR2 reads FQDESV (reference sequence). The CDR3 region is CASSLVLAGYNEQFF. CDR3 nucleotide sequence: TGTGCCAGCAGCTTAGTGCTAGCGGGGTACAATGAGCAGTTCTTC.

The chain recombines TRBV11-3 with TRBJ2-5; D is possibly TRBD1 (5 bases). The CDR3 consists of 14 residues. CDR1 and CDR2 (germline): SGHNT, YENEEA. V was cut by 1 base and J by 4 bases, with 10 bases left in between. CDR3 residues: CASSLGGAGETQYF. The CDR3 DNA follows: TGTGCCAGCAGCTTAGGTGGGGCAGGAGAGACCCAGTACTTC.

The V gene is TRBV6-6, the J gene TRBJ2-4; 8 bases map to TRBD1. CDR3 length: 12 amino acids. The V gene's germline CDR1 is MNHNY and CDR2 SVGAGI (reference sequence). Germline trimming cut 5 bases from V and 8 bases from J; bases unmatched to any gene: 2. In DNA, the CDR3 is TGTGCCAGCAGTGACAGGGGAGACATTCAGTACTTC. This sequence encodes CASSDRGDIQYF.

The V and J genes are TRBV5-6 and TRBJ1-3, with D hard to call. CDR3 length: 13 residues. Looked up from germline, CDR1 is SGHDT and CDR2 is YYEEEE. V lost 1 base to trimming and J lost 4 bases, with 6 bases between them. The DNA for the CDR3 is TGTGCCAGCAGCTTGACGGGCGGAAACACCATATATTTT. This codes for CASSLTGGNTIYF.

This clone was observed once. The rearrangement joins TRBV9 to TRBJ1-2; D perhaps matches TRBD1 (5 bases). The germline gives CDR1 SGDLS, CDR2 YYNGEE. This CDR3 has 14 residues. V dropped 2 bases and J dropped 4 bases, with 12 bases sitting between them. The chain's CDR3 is CASSVRQGPYGYTF. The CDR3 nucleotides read TGTGCCAGCAGCGTTCGGCAGGGCCCCTATGGCTACACCTTC.

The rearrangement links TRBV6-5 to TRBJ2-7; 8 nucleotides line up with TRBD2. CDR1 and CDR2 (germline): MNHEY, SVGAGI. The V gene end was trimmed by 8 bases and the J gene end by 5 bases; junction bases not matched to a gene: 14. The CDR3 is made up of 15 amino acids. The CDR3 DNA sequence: TGTGCCAGCGGTTCCACCACTAGCGGATACCACGAGCAGTACTTC. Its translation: CASGSTTSGYHEQYF.

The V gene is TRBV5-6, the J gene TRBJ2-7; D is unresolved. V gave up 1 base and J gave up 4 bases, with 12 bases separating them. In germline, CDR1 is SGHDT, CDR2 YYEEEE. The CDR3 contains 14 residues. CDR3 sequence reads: CASSLMRPAYEQYF. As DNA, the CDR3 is TGTGCCAGCAGCTTGATGAGACCGGCTTACGAGCAGTACTTC.

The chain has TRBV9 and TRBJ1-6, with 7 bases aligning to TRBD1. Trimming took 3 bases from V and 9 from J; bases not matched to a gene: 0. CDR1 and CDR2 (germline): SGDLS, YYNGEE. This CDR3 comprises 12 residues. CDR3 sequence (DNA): TGTGCCAGCAGCGCAGGGGGTTCACCCCTCCACTTT. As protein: CASSAGGSPLHF.

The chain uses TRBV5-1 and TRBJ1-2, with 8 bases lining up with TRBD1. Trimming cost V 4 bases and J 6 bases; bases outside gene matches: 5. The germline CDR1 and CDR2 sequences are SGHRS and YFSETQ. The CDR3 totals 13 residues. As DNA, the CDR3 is TGCGCCAGCAGCCCGGACAGGGTACATGGCTACACCTTC. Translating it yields CASSPDRVHGYTF.

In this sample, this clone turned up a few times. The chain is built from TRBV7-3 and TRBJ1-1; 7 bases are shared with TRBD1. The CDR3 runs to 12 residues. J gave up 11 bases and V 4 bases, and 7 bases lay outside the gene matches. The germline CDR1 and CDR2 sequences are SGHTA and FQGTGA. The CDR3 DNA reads TGTGCCAGCAGCTCTCCGACAGGGATGGCTTTCTTT. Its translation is CASSSPTGMAFF. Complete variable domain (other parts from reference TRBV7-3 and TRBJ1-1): GAGVSQTPSNKVTEKGKYVELRCDPISGHTALYWYRQSLGQGPEFLIYFQGTGAADDSGLPNDRFFAVRPEGSVSTLKIQRTERGDSAVYLCASSSPTGMAFFGQGTRLTVV.

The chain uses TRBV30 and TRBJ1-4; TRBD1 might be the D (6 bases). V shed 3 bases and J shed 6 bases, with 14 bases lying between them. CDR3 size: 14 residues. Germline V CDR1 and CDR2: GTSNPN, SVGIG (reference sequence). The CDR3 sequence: CAWSRGGADEKLFF. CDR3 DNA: TGTGCCTGGAGCCGCGGGGGGGCGGATGAAAAACTGTTTTTT.

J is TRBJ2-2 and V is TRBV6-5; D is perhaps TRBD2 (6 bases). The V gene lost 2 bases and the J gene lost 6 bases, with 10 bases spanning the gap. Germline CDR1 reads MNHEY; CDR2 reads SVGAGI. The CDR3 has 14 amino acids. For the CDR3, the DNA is TGTGCCAGCAGTTACCGCGGGGATCCCGGGGAGCTGTTTTTT. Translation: CASSYRGDPGELFF.

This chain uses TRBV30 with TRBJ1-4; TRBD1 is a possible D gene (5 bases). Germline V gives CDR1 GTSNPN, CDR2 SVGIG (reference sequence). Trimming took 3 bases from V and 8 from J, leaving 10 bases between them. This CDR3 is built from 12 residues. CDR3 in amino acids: CAWRGVGEKLFF. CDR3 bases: TGTGCCTGGAGAGGGGTAGGCGAAAAACTGTTTTTT. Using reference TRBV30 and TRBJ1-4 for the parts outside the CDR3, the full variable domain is SQTIHQWPATLVQPVGSPLSLECTVEGTSNPNLYWYRQAAGRGLQLLFYSVGIGQISSEVPQNLSASRPQDRQFILSSKKLLLSDSGFYLCAWRGVGEKLFFGSGTQLSVL.

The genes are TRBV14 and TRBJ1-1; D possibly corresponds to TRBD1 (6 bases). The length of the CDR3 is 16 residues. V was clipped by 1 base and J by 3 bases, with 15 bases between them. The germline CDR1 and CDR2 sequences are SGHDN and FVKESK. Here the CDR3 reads CASSQVGRGKYTEAFF. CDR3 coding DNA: TGTGCCAGCAGCCAAGTAGGAAGGGGGAAGTACACTGAAGCTTTCTTT.